This T cell receptor (beta chain) was identified during a study of glioma-infiltrating T cells after dendritic cell vaccination. Across the whole study: Between about 2002 and 2013, patients got autologous tumor lysate-pulsed dendritic cell vaccines.

This clone was seen only a few times. Its cognate antigen is unknown. Unmatched junction bases numbered 5, after V lost 5 bases and J lost 6 bases. CDR1 SGHDT and CDR2 YYEEEE come from the germline V gene. This CDR3 contains 13 residues. Time point of the sample: after dendritic cell vaccination, including at tumor progression/relapse. Input was approximately 1.8 ug genomic DNA, or all available if less. The PCR used 60 V beta and 13 J beta primers. Produced via immunoSEQ multiplex PCR; TCRdb's table is partial and in-frame only. The sample carries 110,000 or so clones, around 90% recorded once. General observations from the study: Longer survival after dendritic cell vaccination followed higher pretreatment TIL content.

This chain uses TRBV5-6 with TRBJ1-1; TRBD1 matches 9 bases. The TCR comes from a human donor with glioblastoma. The specimen comprised blood, sampled after dendritic cell vaccination. The CDR3, as DNA: TGTGCCAGCAGACCTACAGGGGGCCCTGAAGCTTTCTTT. Translation: CASRPTGGPEAFF. The full variable domain, with the rest looked up from reference TRBV5-6 and TRBJ1-1, is DAGVTQSPTHLIKTRGQQVTLRCSPKSGHDTVSWYQQALGQGPQFIFQYYEEEERQRGNFPDRFSGHQFPNYSSELNVNALLLGDSALYLCASRPTGGPEAFFGQGTRLTVV.